This TCR beta chain emerged from a study of blood T cell repertoires in COVID-19. Across the whole study: T cells, B-cell-depleted T cells, or PBMCs supplied cDNA or gDNA.

Participant ages covered roughly 18 to 89 years across about 25 US areas. Allocation to cohorts depended on clinical history reported by the participants. The CDR3 loop spans 15 amino acids. Germline assignment: CDR1 SGDLS and CDR2 YYNGEE. Trimming cost V 3 bases and J 4 bases, with 15 bases left between them. Profiled with immunoSEQ multiplex PCR; TCRdb holds only in-frame clones, not every one. This sample has under 200,000 clones, with roughly 80% found just once. Sequencing input: PBMCs or T cells enriched from blood (not recorded which). The TCR comes from a woman aged 55-69 years who had recovered from COVID-19. The chain employs TRBV9 and TRBJ2-3; possibly TRBD1 for D (7 bases). The CDR3 nucleotides are TGTGCCAGCAGCGGTCTAGGAGGGGGCCCAGATACGCAGTATTTT. Translating it yields CASSGLGGGPDTQYF.